The 24 T cell receptor beta chains below all came from one sample that was sequenced in a study of T-cell memory formation after mild COVID-19. TCRdb reprocessed the 5' RACE reads via MiXCR and lists one record per CDR3 protein. This sample yields some 350,000 distinct CDR3 sequences, of which 13% are seen a single time; over 20% belongs to the top ten. Sequencing used PBMCs or a T cell subset sorted from them (not recorded which). Receptor source: a man between 18 and 35 years old who had mild COVID-19 (a few samples of this study predate the infection). Cell type and time point are not known.

The table lists this clonotype with a few counts. The chain has TRBV4-1 and TRBJ1-1, with D unresolved. Deletions cut 2 bases from V and 3 bases from J, with 7 bases between. Germline V gene lookup returns CDR1 MGHRA and CDR2 YSYEKL. CDR3 length equals 13 residues. This CDR3 reads CASSQYSHTEAFF. In nucleotides, the CDR3 is TGCGCCAGCAGCCAATACAGCCACACTGAAGCTTTCTTT.

This clonotype was counted ten times or more. The chain combines TRBV11-2 with TRBJ2-5, with TRBD1 as a possible D gene (5 bases). Trimming stripped 3 bases from V and 4 bases from J, with 12 bases between. The CDR3 consists of 14 residues. Per the germline V gene, CDR1 is SGHAT and CDR2 is FQNNGV. This chain's CDR3 is CASSFLSRGETQYF. DNA for the CDR3: TGTGCCAGCAGCTTTCTTTCAAGGGGAGAGACCCAGTACTTC.

The gene calls are TRBV12-3 or TRBV12-4 and TRBJ2-3, with D tentatively TRBD2 (6 bases). This CDR3 spans 16 amino acids. V dropped 1 base and J dropped 1 base, with 12 bases sitting between them. In DNA form, the CDR3 reads TGTGCCAGCAGTTTAGGGTCAGGCGGGGGCACAGATACGCAGTATTTT. Amino acid sequence: CASSLGSGGGTDTQYF.

The V and J genes are TRBV4-2 and TRBJ1-6, with D maybe TRBD1 (5 bases). Germline values: CDR1 LGHNA, CDR2 YNFKEQ. V was trimmed by 1 base and J by 11 bases, leaving 12 bases between them. The CDR3 extends over 14 amino acids. CDR3: CASSQGRDRPPLHF. Here the CDR3 DNA reads TGTGCCAGCAGCCAAGGGCGGGACCGTCCACCCCTCCACTTT.

The chain links TRBV5-5 to TRBJ1-5; 9 positions match TRBD1. V shed 0 bases, J shed 5 bases, and the junction held 6 bases outside the gene matches. Germline CDR1 is SGHKS and CDR2 is YYEKEE (reference sequence). The CDR3 is 16 amino acids. CDR3 amino acids: CASSLGTGGAYQPQHF. The CDR3 DNA reads as TGTGCCAGCAGCTTGGGAACAGGGGGCGCATATCAGCCCCAGCATTTT.

This chain links TRBV6-5 with TRBJ1-5; maybe TRBD1 (6 bases). The V gene lost 0 bases and the J gene lost 3 bases, with 12 bases spanning the gap. The CDR3 spans 16 residues. CDR1 and CDR2 (germline): MNHEY, SVGAGI. The CDR3 nucleotides read TGTGCCAGCAGTTACTCGGCCAGGGGCCTCAATCAGCCCCAGCATTTT. As protein: CASSYSARGLNQPQHF.

This clonotype was detected ten times or more. The chain couples TRBV6-5 to TRBJ1-1, with D maybe TRBD1 (5 bases). The germline V gene has CDR1 MNHEY and CDR2 SVGAGI. The V gene lost 5 bases and the J gene lost 2 bases, with 21 bases spanning the gap. This CDR3 has 17 residues. The CDR3 region has the DNA TGTGCCAGCAGTGACGACAACTATTTTAGGGGAAACACTGAAGCTTTCTTT. Amino acids: CASSDDNYFRGNTEAFF.

There are many counts of this clonotype. V gene TRBV7-6 combines with J gene TRBJ2-7, with TRBD1 matching over 9 bases. Germline V CDR1 and CDR2: SGHVS, FNYEAQ. The V gene end was trimmed by 0 bases and the J gene end by 3 bases; junction bases not matched to a gene: 6. The CDR3 sequence is 16 residues long. CDR3 in DNA: TGTGCCAGCAGCTTAGCCGGTGCGGGACAGGGCTACGAGCAGTACTTC. Its protein is CASSLAGAGQGYEQYF.

This clonotype was seen at least ten times. This chain uses TRBV6-2 or TRBV6-3 with TRBJ1-6, with no clear D. The germline V gene encodes CDR1 MNHEY and CDR2 SVGEGT. V was pared by 6 bases and J by 9 bases, with 9 bases between. The CDR3 is 12 residues long. CDR3 sequence: CASSLQASPLHF. The DNA for the CDR3 is TGTGCCAGCAGCTTGCAAGCTTCACCCCTCCACTTT.

This clonotype was found a few times. The chain carries TRBV6-2 or TRBV6-3 and TRBJ1-5; a possible D gene is TRBD1 (5 bases). The V end lost 2 bases, the J end lost 5 bases, and 7 bases lay between the germline ends. CDR1 and CDR2 from the germline V gene are MNHEY and SVGEGT. The CDR3 runs to 13 residues. CDR3 loop: CASSYAGDQPQHF. The DNA of the CDR3 is TGTGCCAGCAGTTACGCGGGGGATCAGCCCCAGCATTTT.

This clonotype has more than one count but fewer than ten. This chain joins TRBV27 and TRBJ1-5; 7 bases map to TRBD1. V shed 3 bases and J 4 bases; nucleotides not matched to a gene: 3. Germline V gene data show CDR1 as MNHEY and CDR2 as SMNVEV (reference sequence). The CDR3 runs to 14 residues. Written as DNA, the CDR3 is TGTGCCAGCAGTTTCGGCAGGGGGAATCAGCCCCAGCATTTT. This gives the protein CASSFGRGNQPQHF.

The chain carries TRBV14 and TRBJ2-1, with D possibly TRBD2 on 5 matching bases. From germline, CDR1 is SGHDN and CDR2 FVKESK. V lost 3 bases, J lost 8 bases, and 17 bases lay in between. CDR3 length: 15 residues. CDR3 residues: CASSHEGGRLDEQFF. DNA of the CDR3: TGTGCCAGCAGCCACGAGGGTGGTAGGCTGGATGAGCAGTTCTTC. Looking up the rest from reference TRBV14 and TRBJ2-1 gives the full variable domain: EAGVTQFPSHSVIEKGQTVTLRCDPISGHDNLYWYRRVMGKEIKFLLHFVKESKQDESGMPNNRFLAERTGGTYSTLKVQPAELEDSGVYFCASSHEGGRLDEQFFGPGTRLTVL.

The chain joins TRBV7-9 to TRBJ2-7; 7 nucleotides match TRBD1. From germline, CDR1 is SEHNR and CDR2 FQNEAQ (reference sequence). Germline trimming cut 7 bases from V and 1 base from J; bases unmatched to any gene: 7. The CDR3 is made up of 14 amino acids. CDR3 amino acids: CASTPRQGSYEQYF. The CDR3 nucleotides are TGTGCCAGCACCCCCCGACAGGGATCCTACGAGCAGTACTTC.

This chain connects TRBV4-3 to TRBJ2-3, with no clear D. V lost 0 bases to trimming and J lost 1 base, with 8 bases between them. The CDR3 is made up of 15 amino acids. Germline V gene data show CDR1 as LGHNA and CDR2 as YSLEER. The CDR3 DNA sequence: TGCGCCAGCAGCCAAGAACCTGATGGCACAGATACGCAGTATTTT. Protein: CASSQEPDGTDTQYF.

The genes are TRBV5-6 and TRBJ1-1, with TRBD1 identical over 7 bases. Germline V CDR1 and CDR2: SGHDT, YYEEEE. CDR3 length: 16 residues. V gave up 4 bases and J gave up 0 bases; unmatched junction bases: 9. In DNA, the CDR3 is TGTGCCAGCAGCCAGGTACAGGGGTGGATGAACACTGAAGCTTTCTTT. Protein product: CASSQVQGWMNTEAFF. Drawing the rest from reference TRBV5-6 and TRBJ1-1, the complete variable domain is DAGVTQSPTHLIKTRGQQVTLRCSPKSGHDTVSWYQQALGQGPQFIFQYYEEEERQRGNFPDRFSGHQFPNYSSELNVNALLLGDSALYLCASSQVQGWMNTEAFFGQGTRLTVV.

This clonotype was counted between two and nine times. The rearrangement uses TRBV18 and TRBJ1-5, with TRBD1 matching 7 bases. Looked up from germline, CDR1 is KGHSH and CDR2 is LQKENI. V lost 1 base, J lost 7 bases, and 10 bases stayed unmatched. The CDR3 is made up of 16 amino acids. CDR3 loop: CASSPLRQGVTQPQHF. The DNA of the CDR3 is TGTGCCAGCTCACCACTACGACAGGGAGTTACGCAGCCCCAGCATTTT.

The chain carries TRBV28 and TRBJ2-1; D is undetermined. Germline-derived CDR1 and CDR2 are MDHEN and SYDVKM. The CDR3 extends over 12 amino acids. With 3 bases removed from V and 8 bases from J, the gap between germline ends came to 8 bases. The CDR3 nucleotides are TGTGCCAGCAGTTTGGTAGGGCATGAGCAGTTCTTC. Its translation is CASSLVGHEQFF.

The V and J genes are TRBV4-3 and TRBJ2-7, with D possibly being TRBD1 (5 bases). The CDR3 is made up of 13 amino acids. The V gene's germline CDR1 is LGHNA and CDR2 YSLEER. The V and J ends lost 5 bases and 4 bases respectively, with 12 bases between them. CDR3 nucleotides: TGCGCCAGCAGCGCCACACAGGCGTACGAGCAGTACTTC. Translating gives CASSATQAYEQYF.

Only one count was recorded for this clonotype. V is TRBV28 and J is TRBJ2-3; D may match TRBD1 or TRBD2 (5 bases each). The CDR3 loop spans 14 amino acids. Germline assignment: CDR1 MDHEN and CDR2 SYDVKM. V lost 3 bases and J lost 2, with 9 bases in between. CDR3 DNA sequence: TGTGCCAGCAGTTTCCAAGGGACCACAGATACGCAGTATTTT. Protein: CASSFQGTTDTQYF.

This chain joins TRBV4-1 and TRBJ1-5; D ambiguous. The CDR3 contains 16 residues. Germline loops: CDR1 MGHRA, CDR2 YSYEKL. V was shortened by 1 base and J by 0 bases, with 10 bases between the two germline ends. The CDR3: CASSQGNIHSNQPQHF. The CDR3 region has the DNA TGCGCCAGCAGCCAAGGCAACATCCATAGCAATCAGCCCCAGCATTTT.

The chain employs TRBV9 and TRBJ2-5; D perhaps matches TRBD2 (6 bases). V was trimmed by 0 bases and J by 1 base, leaving 10 bases between them. The CDR3 runs to 15 residues. Per the germline V gene, CDR1 is SGDLS and CDR2 is YYNGEE. The CDR3 bases are TGTGCCAGCAGCGTAGAGGTCGGGGGCCAAGAGACCCAGTACTTC. Its translation: CASSVEVGGQETQYF.

The chain uses TRBV2 and TRBJ2-1; D may be TRBD2 (5 bases). Trimming removed 5 bases from V and 6 bases from J, with 17 bases in between. Germline CDR1 SNHLY, CDR2 FYNNEI. This CDR3 is built from 15 residues. CDR3 bases: TGTGCCAGCAGTCCCGGACCCGGACTTACCAATGAGCAGTTCTTC. The encoded protein is CASSPGPGLTNEQFF.

There are many counts of this clonotype. This sequence joins TRBV7-9 and TRBJ2-7; 8 bases fit TRBD2. Germline loops: CDR1 SEHNR, CDR2 FQNEAQ (reference sequence). V trimming: 5 bases; J trimming: 5 bases; junction bases outside the gene matches: 8. The CDR3 covers 14 residues. The CDR3 nucleotides read TGTGCCAGCAGCGGTACCGGGGGGGGCCACGAGCAGTACGTC. Translation gives CASSGTGGGHEQYV.

The V gene is TRBV12-3 or TRBV12-4, the J gene TRBJ2-7; D perhaps matches TRBD2 (5 bases). V was trimmed by 3 bases and J by 7 bases, leaving 16 bases between them. The CDR3 is 14 amino acids. CDR3 bases: TGTGCCAGCAGTTTGGGAGCCGGTATAACTGAGCAGTACTTC. It encodes CASSLGAGITEQYF.